This TCR beta chain stems from a study of control samples from healthy donors and cancer patients. CDR1 and CDR2 (germline): SEHNR, FQNEAQ (reference sequence). The CDR3 is made up of 15 amino acids. V dropped 1 base and J dropped 5; count of bases not matched to a gene: 6. Sequencing used immunoSEQ multiplex PCR; TCRdb keeps in-frame clones, though not all of them. The table has some 200,000 clones, around 94% seen once. The clonotype originates from a man over 45 in good health. The sequencing input was blood. The chain carries TRBV7-9 and TRBJ1-1; 8 bases are shared with TRBD1. The CDR3 DNA reads as TGTGCCAGCAGCTTAGAGTCCACAGGGGGAACTGAAGCTTTCTTT. This sequence encodes CASSLESTGGTEAFF.